This T cell receptor beta chain was found in a study of T cell responses to AZD1222 COVID-19 vaccine. About the research overall: Second-dose schedules of about 4 or about 12 weeks were combined.

Profiled with immunoSEQ multiplex PCR; TCRdb holds only in-frame clones, not every one. The sample lists 150,000 to 200,000 clones, just under 95% occurring once. General study points: Vaccination with two AZD1222 doses was followed by a rise in Spike-specific TCR breadth and depth. In a largely white British group with more females than males, clonal diversity was possibly underestimated.

CDR1 SNHLY and CDR2 FYNNEI come from the germline V gene. V was trimmed by 6 bases and J by 5 bases, leaving 13 bases between them. The CDR3 loop spans 13 amino acids. Concerning this clone: What it recognizes is unknown.

This sample comprised peripheral blood, obtained on day 0 of AZD1222 vaccination. This receptor was taken from an adult in good health. The chain links TRBV2 to TRBJ1-2; D is unclear. In DNA, the CDR3 is TGTGCCAGCAGACTTCCGGACTTTTATGGCTACACCTTC. As protein: CASRLPDFYGYTF.